This TCR beta chain was retrieved from a study of blood T cell dynamics during melanoma immunotherapy. Study observations and caveats: Clones driving repertoire changes may be melanoma-specific or general immune activation.

The time point is: pre-treatment baseline. Blood was drawn before treatment and at week 3 after checkpoint blockade. Of note for this clone: Its antigen is not identified.

V was shortened by 0 bases and J by 3 bases, with 6 bases between the two germline ends. This CDR3 spans 14 amino acids. Per germline, CDR1 MGHRA and CDR2 YSYEKL. Libraries were prepared by immunoSEQ multiplex PCR; TCRdb keeps only in-frame clonotypes and omits some of them. The data show approximately 4,800 clones, around 87% seen once. This chain connects TRBV4-1 to TRBJ1-5; D is undetermined. This clonotype was sampled from a human donor with melanoma. The material sequenced was blood, taken from a patient treated with checkpoint blockade. CDR3 sequence: CASSQDFINQPQHF. In DNA form, the CDR3 reads TGCGCCAGCAGCCAAGATTTCATCAATCAGCCCCAGCATTTT.